The entry that follows covers one T cell receptor beta chain sequence. Its antigen is unidentified. Germline values: CDR1 LNHDA, CDR2 SQIVND (reference sequence). This CDR3 region has 13 residues. V was shortened by 4 bases and J by 1 base, with 7 bases between the two germline ends. The data belong to a study of CD8+CD57+ T cells in acquired aplastic anemia. Study information: Average DNA yield from sorted CD4+ and CD8+ cells was around 3.2 ug. CD4+ cells from healthy donors averaged roughly 9.9 million reads. Study findings and constraints: Patients and healthy controls showed no significant CD8+ Simpson's diversity difference. Found in both controls and patients were about 30 CD8+ CDR3 sequences.

Using genomic DNA as the template, TCR beta VDJ and CDR3 profiling was carried out. TCRdb called the reads again in MiXCR, with one record for every CDR3 protein. The sample includes approximately 170,000 distinct CDR3 sequences, 54% seen only once; the top ten take around a sixth. This clonotype was sampled from a human donor in good health, serving as a control. The source material was sorted CD4+, CD8+, or CD8+CD57+ T cells (not recorded which) from PBMCs. The genes are TRBV19 and TRBJ2-5; the D gene could be TRBD1 or TRBD2 (5 bases each). The CDR3 DNA reads as TGTGCCAGTAGTACGGGACCCCAAGAGACCCAGTACTTC. Translating it yields CASSTGPQETQYF.